This passage covers 32 T cell receptor beta chains from one sample sequenced in a study of T cells after yellow fever vaccination. TCRdb itself ran the 5' RACE reads through MiXCR, one entry per CDR3 protein. Of 250,000 or so distinct CDR3 sequences in the sample, about 3.5% were seen once. The material sequenced was PBMCs, taken 15 days after the yellow fever booster vaccination. The receptors shown here come from a man aged 18 to 35 who received the YFV17D yellow fever vaccine.

In its sample, this clonotype was seen many times. The CDR3 DNA reads TGTGCCAGCAGCTTGAACGGGGGGGCCGGTCCCGTGACCCAGTACTTC. Protein sequence: CASSLNGGAGPVTQYF. V usage is TRBV5-5 and J usage is TRBJ2-5; TRBD2 matches at 8 bases. From germline, CDR1 is SGHKS and CDR2 YYEKEE (reference sequence). V trimming: 1 base; J trimming: 7 bases; junction bases outside the gene matches: 12. The CDR3 runs 16 residues.

The V call is TRBV7-6, the J call TRBJ1-1; 9 positions agree with TRBD1. The CDR3 loop spans 14 amino acids. Germline V gene data show CDR1 as SGHVS and CDR2 as FNYEAQ. Trimming removed 5 bases from V and 5 bases from J; junction bases left unmatched: 6. The CDR3 DNA follows: TGTGCCAGCAGCCGCACAGGGGGCTTGACTGAAGCTTTCTTT. Residues: CASSRTGGLTEAFF.

This clonotype was seen repeatedly, ten times or more. The J gene is TRBJ1-2, the V gene TRBV6-5; weak D call: TRBD1 (5 bases). The germline V and J ends were trimmed by 6 bases and 1 base, with 6 bases remaining between them. Germline CDR1 MNHEY, CDR2 SVGAGI. The CDR3 runs 12 residues. The CDR3 here is CASRGGNYGYTF. The CDR3 DNA reads TGTGCCAGCAGGGGGGGTAACTATGGCTACACCTTC.

This clonotype was counted many times. The chain employs TRBV28 and TRBJ2-2, with D unresolved. The CDR3 is 16 residues long. V was trimmed by 7 bases and J by 1 base, leaving 16 bases between them. CDR1 is MDHEN and CDR2 is SYDVKM in the germline V gene. CDR3 DNA sequence: TGTGCCAGCATCCCGATAGGGCGCCAGAACACCGGGGAGCTGTTTTTT. Translation gives CASIPIGRQNTGELFF. The full variable domain, in which reference TRBV28 and TRBJ2-2 provide the parts outside the CDR3, is DVKVTQSSRYLVKRTGEKVFLECVQDMDHENMFWYRQDPGLGLRLIYFSYDVKMKEKGDIPEGYSVSREKKERFSLILESASTNQTSMYLCASIPIGRQNTGELFFGEGSRLTVL.

This clonotype was recorded many times. The V call is TRBV27, the J call TRBJ1-1; D gene ambiguous. Germline V gene lookup returns CDR1 MNHEY and CDR2 SMNVEV (reference sequence). CDR3 size: 13 residues. V shed 10 bases and J shed 5 bases, with 17 bases lying between them. The chain's CDR3 is CATRVGGGTEAFF. The CDR3, as DNA: TGTGCCACCCGGGTAGGTGGTGGGACTGAAGCTTTCTTT.

This clonotype was seen repeatedly, ten times or more. The rearrangement joins TRBV7-9 to TRBJ2-1; unclear D gene. The CDR3 has 12 residues. In germline, CDR1 is SEHNR, CDR2 FQNEAQ (reference sequence). The V end was cut by 2 bases, the J end by 15 bases, with 14 bases between. CDR3 loop: CASSLQYSVLFF. CDR3 nucleotides: TGTGCCAGCAGCTTACAATACTCCGTCCTGTTCTTC.

Only a few counts were recorded for this clonotype. The chain couples TRBV2 to TRBJ1-5, with D hard to call. CDR1 SNHLY and CDR2 FYNNEI come from the germline V gene. This CDR3 has 14 amino acids. V lost 8 bases and J 4 bases, leaving 15 bases between the germline ends. In DNA, the CDR3 is TGTGCCAGCGGGAGGGATCCGCAGAATCAGCCCCAGCATTTT. It translates to CASGRDPQNQPQHF. The full variable domain, in which reference TRBV2 and TRBJ1-5 provide the parts outside the CDR3, is EPEVTQTPSHQVTQMGQEVILRCVPISNHLYFYWYRQILGQKVEFLVSFYNNEISEKSEIFDDQFSVERPDGSNFTLKIRSTKLEDSAMYFCASGRDPQNQPQHFGDGTRLSIL.

For this clonotype: This may be a read error, as it is one base from a much larger clone. The V and J genes are TRBV4-2 and TRBJ1-1; D unclear. This CDR3 has 15 amino acids. Germline-derived CDR1 and CDR2 are LGHNA and YNFKEQ. Trimming left V 4 bases short and J 0 bases short, with 12 bases between. This CDR3 reads CASSPDLGLNTEAFF. The CDR3 DNA is TGTGCCAGCAGCCCAGACCTGGGGTTGAACACTGAAGCTTTCTTT.

At least ten counts were recorded for this clonotype. V and J are TRBV7-3 and TRBJ2-1, with 12 bases fitting TRBD2. This CDR3 is built from 16 residues. Germline CDR1 SGHTA, CDR2 FQGTGA. The V gene end was trimmed by 1 base and the J gene end by 5 bases; junction bases not matched to a gene: 3. Here the CDR3 DNA reads TGTGCCAGCAGCTTAAACCGACTAGCGGGGGACAATGAGCAGTTCTTC. The encoded protein is CASSLNRLAGDNEQFF.

The chain recombines TRBV4-3 with TRBJ1-2, with D uncertain. The length of the CDR3 is 13 residues. Deletions cut 0 bases from V and 4 bases from J, with 6 bases between. Germline V gene data show CDR1 as LGHNA and CDR2 as YSLEER. CDR3 sequence reads: CASSQDSVYGYTF. The DNA of the CDR3 is TGCGCCAGCAGCCAAGATTCGGTCTATGGCTACACCTTC.

This clonotype was detected many times. The chain is built from TRBV18 and TRBJ1-2, with 8 bases that match TRBD1. Germline assignment: CDR1 KGHSH and CDR2 LQKENI. Unmatched junction bases numbered 7, after V lost 6 bases and J lost 4 bases. CDR3 length: 14 amino acids. The CDR3 sequence is CASSQGQGFYGYTF. The DNA for the CDR3 is TGTGCCAGCTCTCAAGGACAGGGTTTCTATGGCTACACCTTC.

This chain links TRBV18 with TRBJ2-1, with TRBD2 matching over 11 bases. Germline values: CDR1 KGHSH, CDR2 LQKENI. The CDR3 runs to 16 residues. V gave up 6 bases and J gave up 10 bases; unmatched junction bases: 14. CDR3 in DNA: TGTGCCAGCTCTCGATCCGGGACTAGCGGCTTCGGGGAGCAGTTCTTC. Its translation: CASSRSGTSGFGEQFF.

This clonotype occurred many times. This chain joins TRBV11-3 and TRBJ2-1; the match to TRBD2 covers 8 bases. Germline CDR1 reads SGHNT; CDR2 reads YENEEA. The CDR3 runs 14 residues. The V and J ends lost 2 bases and 8 bases, in that order; junction bases with no gene match: 5. The CDR3 spells CASSLLAGSDEQFF. CDR3 sequence (DNA): TGTGCCAGCAGCTTATTAGCGGGGTCGGATGAGCAGTTCTTC.

Only a few counts were recorded for this clonotype. V and J are TRBV5-1 and TRBJ1-2; D possibly corresponds to TRBD1 (5 bases). This CDR3 region has 15 residues. Germline values: CDR1 SGHRS, CDR2 YFSETQ. V lost 4 bases, J lost 2 bases, and 15 bases lay in between. The CDR3 spells CASSQAPEGNYGYTF. CDR3 DNA: TGCGCCAGCAGCCAAGCTCCCGAGGGGAACTATGGCTACACCTTC.

This clonotype has ten or more counts. In DNA, the CDR3 is TGTGCCAGCAGCTCGACCCGTGGAAACACCATATATTTT. Translation gives CASSSTRGNTIYF. The chain couples TRBV7-9 to TRBJ1-3; D gene ambiguous. Between the trimmed V and J ends, which lost 4 bases and 3 bases, there was a span of 7 bases. Per germline, CDR1 SEHNR and CDR2 FQNEAQ (reference sequence). This CDR3 comprises 13 residues.

This clonotype has a count of ten or more. The rearrangement joins TRBV4-1 to TRBJ2-1; 9 bases line up with TRBD1. The J segment lost 9 bases and the V segment lost 4 bases, leaving 13 bases of the junction unmatched. Per the germline V gene, CDR1 is MGHRA and CDR2 is YSYEKL. This CDR3 is 16 amino acids long. The CDR3 DNA follows: TGCGCCAGCAGCCCTTTACCGGGACAGGGTACTTTTGAGCAGTTCTTC. It encodes CASSPLPGQGTFEQFF.

This clonotype was seen at least ten times. DNA of the CDR3: TGTGCCAGCAGATCGAACAGGGCGTTTCGCACTGAAGCTTTCTTT. It yields the protein CASRSNRAFRTEAFF. The chain recombines TRBV3-1 with TRBJ1-1; D perhaps matches TRBD1 (6 bases). Looked up from germline, CDR1 is LGHDT and CDR2 is YNNKEL (reference sequence). The V gene lost 6 bases and the J gene lost 4 bases, with 18 bases spanning the gap. CDR3 length: 15 residues.

This clonotype has at least ten counts. This chain uses TRBV19 with TRBJ2-1; 9 bases agree with TRBD2. CDR3 length: 13 residues. J gave up 10 bases and V 9 bases, and 10 bases lay outside the gene matches. Germline CDR1 reads LNHDA; CDR2 reads SQIVND (reference sequence). The CDR3 sequence: CASRAGGREEQFF. CDR3 DNA sequence: TGTGCCAGCCGAGCGGGGGGCCGAGAAGAGCAGTTCTTC. Using reference TRBV19 and TRBJ2-1 for the parts outside the CDR3, the full variable domain is DGGITQSPKYLFRKEGQNVTLSCEQNLNHDAMYWYRQDPGQGLRLIYYSQIVNDFQKGDIAEGYSVSREKKESFPLTVTSAQKNPTAFYLCASRAGGREEQFFGPGTRLTVL.

This clonotype came up a few times. The chain links TRBV7-2 to TRBJ2-1; perhaps TRBD2 as D (6 bases). The CDR3 contains 14 residues. Germline CDR1 and CDR2: SGHTA and FQGNSA. Trimming cost V 4 bases and J 5 bases, with 12 bases left between them. CDR3 in amino acids: CASSWLGGNNEQFF. In nucleotides, the CDR3 is TGTGCCAGCAGCTGGCTTGGGGGGAACAATGAGCAGTTCTTC.

This clonotype was detected many times. This chain connects TRBV7-2 to TRBJ2-1; D uncertain. CDR1 is SGHTA, CDR2 FQGNSA, per germline. This CDR3 has 14 residues. V dropped 6 bases and J dropped 2 bases, with 11 bases sitting between them. CDR3 sequence (DNA): TGTGCCAGCAGTTCAGAATTGACCTACAATGAGCAGTTCTTC. Translating gives CASSSELTYNEQFF.

CDR3 in DNA: TGTGCCAGCAGCTCGAGCGGGGGGGCCACCGGGGAGCTGTTTTTT. Its translation: CASSSSGGATGELFF. The chain combines TRBV3-1 with TRBJ2-2, with 10 bases fitting TRBD2. With V trimmed by 5 bases and J by 4 bases, 4 bases remained unmatched. The CDR3 consists of 15 residues. The V gene's germline CDR1 is LGHDT and CDR2 YNNKEL (reference sequence).

This clonotype has a count of ten or more. The chain is built from TRBV20-1 and TRBJ1-5, with TRBD1 as a possible D gene (5 bases). Between the trimmed V and J ends, which lost 0 bases and 2 bases, there was a span of 17 bases. Germline CDR1 DFQATT, CDR2 SNEGSKA (reference sequence). CDR3 length: 17 residues. Here the CDR3 DNA reads TGCAGTGCTAGAGATTTGGGAAGGGGTGGGGGCAATCAGCCCCAGCATTTT. Its translation: CSARDLGRGGGNQPQHF.

This clonotype was observed at least ten times. V and J are TRBV6-2 or TRBV6-3 and TRBJ2-1, with 12 bases aligning to TRBD2. Germline assignment: CDR1 MNHEY and CDR2 SVGEGT. This CDR3 has 15 residues. The ends lost 4 bases at V and 5 bases at J; junction bases unmatched: 3. The CDR3 DNA reads as TGTGCCAGCAGTTCTAGCGGGGGGGCCCACAATGAGCAGTTCTTC. Protein sequence: CASSSSGGAHNEQFF.

This clonotype has at least ten counts. The chain carries TRBV6-5 and TRBJ2-2; 8 bases align to TRBD1. Losses at the gene ends were 5 bases for V and 4 bases for J; bases not matched to a gene: 6. The CDR3 sequence is 15 residues long. Germline assignment: CDR1 MNHEY and CDR2 SVGAGI. CDR3 DNA: TGTGCCAGCAGTGCACAGGGGGGTGGCACCGGGGAGCTGTTTTTT. Translation: CASSAQGGGTGELFF.

At least ten counts were recorded for this clonotype. The chain has TRBV7-2 and TRBJ2-7; D not certain. Germline V gives CDR1 SGHTA, CDR2 FQGNSA. V was shortened by 4 bases and J by 3 bases, with 10 bases between the two germline ends. The CDR3 extends over 13 amino acids. This chain's CDR3 is CASSYRINYEQYF. The DNA of the CDR3 is TGTGCCAGCAGCTACAGAATTAACTACGAGCAGTACTTC.

In this sample, this clonotype turned up many times. This sequence joins TRBV5-4 and TRBJ2-1; D uncertain. Germline values: CDR1 SGHNT, CDR2 YYREEE (reference sequence). The CDR3 contains 11 residues. Trimming took off 4 bases at V and 5 bases at J, with 4 bases between the two ends. CDR3 amino acids: CASSANNEQFF. The DNA for the CDR3 is TGTGCCAGCAGCGCAAACAATGAGCAGTTCTTC.

The table lists this clonotype with many counts. The chain recombines TRBV5-1 with TRBJ1-2; no definite D call. The CDR3 contains 16 residues. Germline values: CDR1 SGHRS, CDR2 YFSETQ. Deletions cut 2 bases from V and 4 bases from J, with 18 bases between. CDR3 protein: CASSFGGASNPYGYTF. The CDR3 DNA is TGCGCCAGCAGCTTTGGTGGAGCCTCTAACCCCTATGGCTACACCTTC.

In this sample, this clonotype turned up many times. The gene calls are TRBV3-1 and TRBJ2-5; D unclear. V gave up 4 bases and J gave up 4 bases, with 16 bases separating them. Germline V gives CDR1 LGHDT, CDR2 YNNKEL (reference sequence). This CDR3 has 15 amino acids. CDR3 nucleotide sequence: TGTGCCAGCAGCCTCCCCGGTAGCCTCCGAGAGACCCAGTACTTC. Amino acid sequence: CASSLPGSLRETQYF.

This clonotype occurred many times. The V call is TRBV6-6, the J call TRBJ2-2, with 7 bases matching TRBD1. The CDR3 runs to 16 residues. J gave up 4 bases and V 5 bases, and 10 bases lay outside the gene matches. From germline, CDR1 is MNHNY and CDR2 SVGAGI (reference sequence). CDR3 nucleotide sequence: TGTGCCAGCAGTACCCCTACAGGGGTGAGCACCGGGGAGCTGTTTTTT. It translates to CASSTPTGVSTGELFF.

There are many counts of this clonotype. The V call is TRBV7-2, the J call TRBJ2-1, with 10 bases that match TRBD2. The CDR3 runs 15 residues. Germline CDR1 SGHTA, CDR2 FQGNSA. V was clipped by 0 bases and J by 7 bases; unmatched bases: 3. The CDR3 here is CASSLASGGVNEQFF. CDR3 DNA sequence: TGTGCCAGCAGCTTAGCCAGCGGGGGGGTAAATGAGCAGTTCTTC.

This clonotype has at least ten counts. At one end the junction does not follow the germline gene, possibly because of a read error. The chain is built from TRBV7-9 and TRBJ2-1, with D unclear. The germline gives CDR1 SEHNR, CDR2 FQNEAQ (reference sequence). This CDR3 has 11 residues. The CDR3 loop is CASTLDNEQFF. The CDR3 DNA reads TGTGCCAGCACCTTAGACAATGAGCAGTTCTTC.

The chain is built from TRBV12-3 or TRBV12-4 and TRBJ1-2; 7 bases are a match to TRBD1. Trimming at V came to 1 base and at J to 7 bases, leaving 3 bases not matched to a gene. The CDR3 contains 13 residues. The CDR3 sequence: CASSLVQGVGYTF. The CDR3 DNA reads TGTGCCAGCAGTTTAGTCCAGGGGGTTGGCTACACCTTC.